This is a list of T cell receptor beta chains from one sample in a study of T-cell reconstitution after alpha-beta-depleted transplantation in children. TCRdb re-called the PCR reads with MiXCR, one entry per CDR3 protein. The data hold a few hundred thousand distinct CDR3 sequences, with 20% to 30% observed a single time. The material sequenced was PBMCs, taken before TCRalphabeta/CD19-depleted stem cell transplant. These receptors were taken from a boy under two years old with Wiskott-Aldrich syndrome, due to receive a stem cell transplant. The conserved cysteine and the conserved F or W are not part of the CDR3 here.

TRBJ2-7,TRBV3-1,ASPFGTLSYEQY
TRBJ1-2,TRBV5-1,ASSSWTGFNYGYT
TRBJ1-6,TRBV29-1,SVKDRAASPLH
TRBJ2-5,TRBV28,ASSSNRDTQY
TRBJ2-5,TRBV5-1,ASSLLSGNQETQY
TRBJ2-7,TRBV5-1,ASTRLAGDASYEQY
TRBJ1-5,TRBV19,ASSIQPTDYHSNQPQH
TRBJ2-1,TRBV5-1,ASSFTAYEQF
TRBJ2-1,TRBV5-1,ASSLGQGKFGEQF
TRBJ2-6,TRBV4-1,ASSQDGGTGANVLT
TRBJ1-2,TRBV9,ASSVGPKTGDDYGYT
TRBJ1-5,TRBV27,PSSLDRGQNQPQH
TRBJ2-7,TRBV4-1,ASSSRTYEQY
TRBJ2-3,TRBV4-1,ASSQDRGGEGTDTQY
TRBJ2-5,TRBV25-1,ASSAQRGVQETQY